Presented here are 20 T cell receptor beta chains from one specimen sequenced in a study of T cell responses to AZD1222 COVID-19 vaccine. The assay was immunoSEQ multiplex PCR, and TCRdb's table has in-frame clones only and misses some. The data contain 150,000 or so clones, 80% to 90% of them seen just once; the ten biggest clones take up about 4.1%. Sequences were derived from peripheral blood, sampled 28 days after the second dose of the MenACWY control vaccine. The source of these receptors is an adult who received the MenACWY meningococcal vaccine as a control.

This clone was picked up one time. This chain links TRBV10-3 with TRBJ1-3; D is unclear. Germline CDR1 ENHRY, CDR2 SYGVKD. The germline V and J ends were trimmed by 7 bases and 0 bases, with 13 bases remaining between them. CDR3 length equals 15 residues. The CDR3 sequence: CAITSNVGSGNTIYF. The CDR3 DNA reads as TGTGCCATCACCTCCAATGTGGGCTCTGGAAACACCATATATTTT.

The chain recombines TRBV18 with TRBJ1-2, with 8 bases aligning to TRBD1. With V trimmed by 2 bases and J by 4 bases, 9 bases remained unmatched. Germline V gene data show CDR1 as KGHSH and CDR2 as LQKENI. This CDR3 is 16 amino acids long. The DNA of the CDR3 is TGTGCCAGCTCACCAGCTGTGGCAGGGGGCGCCTATGGCTACACCTTC. It codes for CASSPAVAGGAYGYTF.

The J gene is TRBJ2-7, the V gene TRBV5-4; 9 positions agree with TRBD1. Germline loops: CDR1 SGHNT, CDR2 YYREEE (reference sequence). J lost 2 bases, V lost 6 bases, and 6 bases had no gene match. This CDR3 has 14 residues. The CDR3, as DNA: TGTGCCAGCACATCGGGACAGGGCCCCTACGAGCAGTACTTC. It specifies CASTSGQGPYEQYF.

V and J are TRBV2 and TRBJ1-1, with D possibly TRBD1 on 6 matching bases. Germline assignment: CDR1 SNHLY and CDR2 FYNNEI. The CDR3 covers 13 residues. V gave up 9 bases and J gave up 1 base, with 12 bases separating them. The CDR3, as DNA: TGTGCCAGGGGCGGACAGCCGAACACTGAAGCTTTCTTT. Translation: CARGGQPNTEAFF. The full variable domain, rest sourced from reference TRBV2 and TRBJ1-1, is EPEVTQTPSHQVTQMGQEVILRCVPISNHLYFYWYRQILGQKVEFLVSFYNNEISEKSEIFDDQFSVERPDGSNFTLKIRSTKLEDSAMYFCARGGQPNTEAFFGQGTRLTVV.

The chain has TRBV7-2 and TRBJ1-1; perhaps TRBD1 as D (6 bases). The CDR3 is 16 amino acids. Germline V gene sequence: CDR1 SGHTA, CDR2 FQGNSA. With 2 bases removed from V and 4 bases from J, the gap between germline ends came to 17 bases. The chain's CDR3 is CASSLFLRGEGTEAFF. CDR3 in DNA: TGTGCCAGCAGCTTATTTTTGAGGGGGGAAGGCACTGAAGCTTTCTTT. The whole variable domain, filled in from reference TRBV7-2 and TRBJ1-1, reads GAGVSQSPSNKVTEKGKDVELRCDPISGHTALYWYRQSLGQGLEFLIYFQGNSAPDKSGLPSDRFSAERTGGSVSTLTIQRTQQEDSAVYLCASSLFLRGEGTEAFFGQGTRLTVV.

The V and J genes are TRBV7-2 and TRBJ1-4, with 9 bases aligning to TRBD1. There are 15 residues in the CDR3. J lost 10 bases, V lost 5 bases, and 11 bases had no gene match. Germline loops: CDR1 SGHTA, CDR2 FQGNSA. DNA for the CDR3: TGTGCCAGCAGCCCTCGGGGACAGGGATCAGTAAAACTGTTTTTT. Its translation is CASSPRGQGSVKLFF. Together with reference TRBV7-2 and TRBJ1-4, the CDR3 gives the full variable domain: GAGVSQSPSNKVTEKGKDVELRCDPISGHTALYWYRQSLGQGLEFLIYFQGNSAPDKSGLPSDRFSAERTGGSVSTLTIQRTQQEDSAVYLCASSPRGQGSVKLFFGSGTQLSVL.

The chain links TRBV28 to TRBJ2-1; D is unresolved. The V and J ends lost 4 bases and 0 bases respectively, with 10 bases between them. The CDR3 sequence is 15 residues long. The germline V gene encodes CDR1 MDHEN and CDR2 SYDVKM. The CDR3 nucleotides read TGTGCCAGCAGTTCCGTCAGTCGCTCCTACAATGAGCAGTTCTTC. The encoded protein is CASSSVSRSYNEQFF.

The chain carries TRBV13 and TRBJ1-3, with D possibly TRBD1 on 6 matching bases. Germline V gene data show CDR1 as PRHDT and CDR2 as FYEKMQ (reference sequence). The V end lost 5 bases, the J end lost 0 bases, and 14 bases lay between the germline ends. This CDR3 has 16 residues. This CDR3 reads CASSRRTGHSGNTIYF. The CDR3 DNA sequence: TGTGCCAGCAGCCGGCGGACGGGACACTCTGGAAACACCATATATTTT.

The rearrangement links TRBV7-2 to TRBJ2-7; D not resolved. There are 17 residues in the CDR3. Germline loops: CDR1 SGHTA, CDR2 FQGNSA. The V end lost 1 base, the J end lost 5 bases, and 21 bases lay between the germline ends. The DNA of the CDR3 is TGTGCCAGCAGCTTAGATAGAGTTCCGCTCGGGTTTCACGAGCAGTACTTC. Its protein product is CASSLDRVPLGFHEQYF.

This clone was observed once. This chain connects TRBV18 to TRBJ2-5; TRBD1 aligns across 7 bases. Per germline, CDR1 KGHSH and CDR2 LQKENI. J lost 5 bases, V lost 5 bases, and 11 bases had no gene match. The CDR3 is 15 residues long. This CDR3 reads CASSSRQGQAETQYF. The CDR3 DNA is TGTGCCAGCTCATCGAGACAGGGTCAAGCGGAGACCCAGTACTTC.

CDR3 amino acids: CATSGTGESNQPQHF. The CDR3 coding sequence is TGTGCCACCAGCGGTACAGGGGAGAGCAATCAGCCCCAGCATTTT. The chain combines TRBV15 with TRBJ1-5; 7 nucleotides line up with TRBD1. Germline values: CDR1 LNHNV, CDR2 YYDKDF (reference sequence). Losses at the gene ends were 5 bases for V and 1 base for J; bases not matched to a gene: 5. CDR3 size: 15 residues. Based on the CDR3 plus reference TRBV15 and TRBJ1-5, the full variable domain is DAMVIQNPRYQVTQFGKPVTLSCSQTLNHNVMYWYQQKSSQAPKLLFHYYDKDFNNEADTPDNFQSRRPNTSFCFLDIRSPGLGDTAMYLCATSGTGESNQPQHFGDGTRLSIL.

This clone has a single count. CDR3 nucleotide sequence: TGTGCCAGCAGCTTAGTAAGGGGGCACTCTGAAGCTTTCTTT. Translating gives CASSLVRGHSEAFF. The chain has TRBV11-1 and TRBJ1-1; 7 nucleotides match TRBD1. Trimming cost V 1 base and J 6 bases; bases outside gene matches: 5. Germline-derived CDR1 and CDR2 are SGHAT and FQDESV (reference sequence). There are 14 residues in the CDR3.

This chain uses TRBV20-1 with TRBJ2-3; TRBD1 aligns across 9 bases. The CDR3 spans 14 residues. J was trimmed by 6 bases and V by 6 bases; bases with no gene match: 10. Germline V gene lookup returns CDR1 DFQATT and CDR2 SNEGSKA (reference sequence). In DNA, the CDR3 is TGCAGTGCCAGTGGTGGCGGACAGGGGGATACGCAGTATTTT. The encoded protein is CSASGGGQGDTQYF.

The rearrangement joins TRBV28 to TRBJ1-2; no firm D call. CDR3 length equals 14 residues. Germline V gene data show CDR1 as MDHEN and CDR2 as SYDVKM. V was trimmed by 2 bases and J by 5 bases, leaving 12 bases between them. The CDR3 reads CASSLAVSRYGYTF. As DNA, the CDR3 is TGTGCCAGCAGTTTAGCGGTGTCGAGGTATGGCTACACCTTC.

The gene calls are TRBV7-2 and TRBJ2-2; D ambiguous. The CDR3 has 16 residues. The V and J ends lost 7 bases and 6 bases respectively, with 21 bases between them. Germline V gene data show CDR1 as SGHTA and CDR2 as FQGNSA. The CDR3 DNA reads as TGTGCCAGCATCCCCCCCCTCCGCAAGTTCGCCGGGGAGCTGTTTTTT. Translated, it gives CASIPPLRKFAGELFF.

The chain employs TRBV19 and TRBJ2-2; unclear D gene. Germline CDR1 LNHDA, CDR2 SQIVND (reference sequence). V shed 4 bases and J shed 6 bases, with 9 bases lying between them. CDR3 length equals 13 residues. CDR3 region: CASSTSFPGELFF. Written as DNA, the CDR3 is TGTGCCAGTAGTACCTCATTCCCCGGGGAGCTGTTTTTT.

This sequence joins TRBV6-5 and TRBJ2-5, with D possibly being TRBD2 (5 bases). The V end was cut by 5 bases, the J end by 5 bases, with 9 bases between. This CDR3 region has 12 residues. CDR1 MNHEY and CDR2 SVGAGI come from the germline V gene. The CDR3 nucleotides read TGTGCCAGCAGTAGTCAGCGGGAGACCCAGTACTTC. Protein: CASSSQRETQYF.

J is TRBJ2-5 and V is TRBV4-3, with 11 positions matching TRBD2. Germline CDR1 and CDR2: LGHNA and YSLEER. The CDR3 totals 15 residues. V was pared by 4 bases and J by 1 base, with 2 bases of the junction left unmatched. Here the CDR3 DNA reads TGCGCCAGCAGCCCTGGGACTAGCGGCCAAGAGACCCAGTACTTC. Amino acids: CASSPGTSGQETQYF.

This chain connects TRBV9 to TRBJ1-3; no clear D gene. Between the trimmed V and J ends, which lost 0 bases and 4 bases, there was a span of 5 bases. The germline gives CDR1 SGDLS, CDR2 YYNGEE. This CDR3 is built from 13 residues. The CDR3 DNA reads TGTGCCAGCAGCGTAGACCAGGGAAACACCATATATTTT. Its translation is CASSVDQGNTIYF.

CDR3 in amino acids: CASSLQGEFGAFF. In DNA, the CDR3 is TGTGCCAGCAGTCTCCAAGGGGAGTTTGGGGCTTTCTTT. The chain has TRBV6-5 and TRBJ1-1; D is perhaps TRBD1 (5 bases). Trimming shortened V by 5 bases and J by 11 bases, and 18 bases separated the two germline ends. Germline assignment: CDR1 MNHEY and CDR2 SVGAGI. The CDR3 runs 13 residues.